A single T cell receptor (beta chain) is shown here with its context. Produced via immunoSEQ multiplex PCR; TCRdb's table is partial and in-frame only. The table lists 40,000 or so clones, about 82% of them singletons. There are 14 residues in the CDR3. V was trimmed by 8 bases and J by 0 bases, leaving 11 bases between them. CDR1 is LNHDA, CDR2 SQIVND, per germline (reference sequence). This record comes from a study of OX40 agonist ivuxolimab in advanced cancers. The specimen was CD4+ or CD8+ T cells sorted from blood, collected in a trial of the OX40 agonist ivuxolimab. The sequence was collected from an adult with an advanced solid tumor such as melanoma, head and neck, liver or kidney cancer. J is TRBJ1-3 and V is TRBV19, with unresolved D. The CDR3 loop reads CASWKANSGNTIYF. CDR3 nucleotides: TGTGCCAGTTGGAAGGCAAACTCTGGAAACACCATATATTTT. Supplemented by reference TRBV19 and TRBJ1-3, the full variable domain reads DGGITQSPKYLFRKEGQNVTLSCEQNLNHDAMYWYRQDPGQGLRLIYYSQIVNDFQKGDIAEGYSVSREKKESFPLTVTSAQKNPTAFYLCASWKANSGNTIYFGEGSWLTVV.